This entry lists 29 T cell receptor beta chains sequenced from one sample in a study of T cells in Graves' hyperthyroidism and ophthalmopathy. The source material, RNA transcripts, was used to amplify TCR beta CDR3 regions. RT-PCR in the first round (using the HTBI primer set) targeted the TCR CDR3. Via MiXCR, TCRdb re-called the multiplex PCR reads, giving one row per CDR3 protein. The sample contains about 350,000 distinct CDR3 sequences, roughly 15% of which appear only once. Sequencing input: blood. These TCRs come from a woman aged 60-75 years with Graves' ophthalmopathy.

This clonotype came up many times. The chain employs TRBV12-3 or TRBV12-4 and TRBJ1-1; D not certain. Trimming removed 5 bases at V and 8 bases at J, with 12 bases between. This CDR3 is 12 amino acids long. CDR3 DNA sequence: TGTGCCAGCAGTCATCAAAAAACGGAAGCTTTCTTT. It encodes CASSHQKTEAFF.

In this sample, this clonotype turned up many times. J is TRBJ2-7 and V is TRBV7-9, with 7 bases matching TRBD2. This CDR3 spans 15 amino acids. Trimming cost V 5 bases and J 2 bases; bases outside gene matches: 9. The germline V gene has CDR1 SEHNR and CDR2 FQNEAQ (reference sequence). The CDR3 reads CASSGSGEVTYEQYF. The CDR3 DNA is TGTGCCAGCAGCGGGAGCGGGGAAGTAACCTACGAGCAGTACTTC.

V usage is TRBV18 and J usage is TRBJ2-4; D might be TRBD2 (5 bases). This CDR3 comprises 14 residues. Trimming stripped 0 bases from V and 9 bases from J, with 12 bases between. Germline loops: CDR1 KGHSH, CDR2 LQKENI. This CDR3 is CASSPPTGFGIQYF. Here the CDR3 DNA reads TGTGCCAGCTCACCACCGACGGGGTTCGGCATTCAGTACTTC.

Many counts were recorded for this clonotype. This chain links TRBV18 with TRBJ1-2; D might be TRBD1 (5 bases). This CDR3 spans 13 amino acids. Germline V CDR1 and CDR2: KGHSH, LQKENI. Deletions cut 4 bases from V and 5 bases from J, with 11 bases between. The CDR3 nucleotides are TGTGCCAGCTCACTCGGGACGCTGTATGGCTACACCTTC. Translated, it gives CASSLGTLYGYTF. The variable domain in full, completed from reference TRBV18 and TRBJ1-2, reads NAGVMQNPRHLVRRRGQEARLRCSPMKGHSHVYWYRQLPEEGLKFMVYLQKENIIDESGMPKERFSAEFPKEGPSILRIQQVVRGDSAAYFCASSLGTLYGYTFGSGTRLTVV.

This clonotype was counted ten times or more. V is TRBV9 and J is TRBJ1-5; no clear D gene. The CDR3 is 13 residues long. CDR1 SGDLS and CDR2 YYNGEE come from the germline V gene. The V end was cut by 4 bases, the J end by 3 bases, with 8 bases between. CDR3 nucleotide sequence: TGTGCCAGCAGCCAAGGTAACAATCAGCCCCAGCATTTT. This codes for CASSQGNNQPQHF. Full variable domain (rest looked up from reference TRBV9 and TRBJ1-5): DSGVTQTPKHLITATGQRVTLRCSPRSGDLSVYWYQQSLDQGLQFLIQYYNGEERAKGNILERFSAQQFPDLHSELNLSSLELGDSALYFCASSQGNNQPQHFGDGTRLSIL.

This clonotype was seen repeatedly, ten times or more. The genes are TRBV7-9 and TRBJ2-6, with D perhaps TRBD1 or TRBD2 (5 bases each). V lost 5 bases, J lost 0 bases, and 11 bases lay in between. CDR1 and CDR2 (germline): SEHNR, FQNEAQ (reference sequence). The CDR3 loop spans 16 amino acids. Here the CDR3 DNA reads TGTGCCAGCAGCCTGGGACGGTACTCTGGGGCCAACGTCCTGACTTTC. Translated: CASSLGRYSGANVLTF. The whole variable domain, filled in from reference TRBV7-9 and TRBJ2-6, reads DTGVSQNPRHKITKRGQNVTFRCDPISEHNRLYWYRQTLGQGPEFLTYFQNEAQLEKSRLLSDRFSAERPKGSFSTLEIQRTEQGDSAMYLCASSLGRYSGANVLTFGAGSRLTVL.

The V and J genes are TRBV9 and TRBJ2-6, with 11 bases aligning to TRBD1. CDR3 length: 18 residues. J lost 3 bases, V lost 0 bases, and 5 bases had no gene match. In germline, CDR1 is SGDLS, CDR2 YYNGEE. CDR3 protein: CASSVVRTGGNGANVLTF. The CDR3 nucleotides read TGTGCCAGCAGCGTAGTTAGGACAGGGGGCAATGGGGCCAACGTCCTGACTTTC. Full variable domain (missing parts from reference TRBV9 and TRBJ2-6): DSGVTQTPKHLITATGQRVTLRCSPRSGDLSVYWYQQSLDQGLQFLIQYYNGEERAKGNILERFSAQQFPDLHSELNLSSLELGDSALYFCASSVVRTGGNGANVLTFGAGSRLTVL.

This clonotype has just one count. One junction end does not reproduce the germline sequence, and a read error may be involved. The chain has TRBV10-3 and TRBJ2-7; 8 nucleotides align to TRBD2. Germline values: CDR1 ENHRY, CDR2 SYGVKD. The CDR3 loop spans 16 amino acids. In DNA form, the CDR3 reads TGTGCCATCGGTGAACCCGGGACTAGAAGCTCCTACGAGCAGTACTTC. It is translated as CAIGEPGTRSSYEQYF.

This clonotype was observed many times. The CDR3: CASRSNVLLAEQYF. In DNA, the CDR3 is TGTGCCAGCAGGTCAAACGTGCTCCTCGCCGAGCAGTACTTC. The chain has TRBV12-3 or TRBV12-4 and TRBJ2-7; no clear D gene. The V end was cut by 6 bases, the J end by 6 bases, with 18 bases between. The CDR3 runs 14 residues.

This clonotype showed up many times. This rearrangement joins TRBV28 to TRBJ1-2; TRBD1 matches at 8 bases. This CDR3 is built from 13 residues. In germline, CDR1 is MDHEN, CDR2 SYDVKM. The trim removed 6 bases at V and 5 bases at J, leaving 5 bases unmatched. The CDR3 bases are TGTGCCAGCAGGGACAGGGACTATTATGGCTACACCTTC. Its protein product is CASRDRDYYGYTF.

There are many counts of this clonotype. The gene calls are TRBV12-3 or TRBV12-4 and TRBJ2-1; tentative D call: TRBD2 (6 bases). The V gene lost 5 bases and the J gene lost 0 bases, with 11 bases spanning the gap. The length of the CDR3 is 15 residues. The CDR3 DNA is TGTGCCAGCAGTGGGGGGAGAAGCTCCTACAATGAGCAGTTCTTC. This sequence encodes CASSGGRSSYNEQFF.

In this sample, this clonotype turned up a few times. The DNA for the CDR3 is TGTGCCAGCAGACAGGGGGTTGGGGCCAACGTCCTGACTTTC. The encoded protein is CASRQGVGANVLTF. The chain carries TRBV9 and TRBJ2-6; 8 nucleotides agree with TRBD1. The germline V gene encodes CDR1 SGDLS and CDR2 YYNGEE. The ends lost 5 bases at V and 3 bases at J; junction bases unmatched: 1. The CDR3 has 14 residues.

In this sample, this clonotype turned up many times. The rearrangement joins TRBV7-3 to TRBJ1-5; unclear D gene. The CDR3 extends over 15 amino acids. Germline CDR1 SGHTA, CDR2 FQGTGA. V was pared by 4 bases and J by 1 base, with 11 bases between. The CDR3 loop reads CASSSSGPSNQPQHF. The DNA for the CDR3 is TGTGCCAGCAGCTCCAGCGGCCCGAGCAATCAGCCCCAGCATTTT.

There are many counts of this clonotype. CDR3 region: CSARDTLKSTDTQYF. Written as DNA, the CDR3 is TGCAGTGCTAGAGATACGCTCAAGAGCACAGATACGCAGTATTTT. The chain is built from TRBV20-1 and TRBJ2-3; D gene ambiguous. Germline V CDR1 and CDR2: DFQATT, SNEGSKA (reference sequence). This CDR3 has 15 residues. Deletions cut 0 bases from V and 0 bases from J, with 10 bases between.

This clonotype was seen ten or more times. The CDR3 is CATPGEAGNTIYF. In DNA, the CDR3 is TGTGCCACCCCTGGGGAGGCTGGAAACACCATATATTTT. The V and J genes are TRBV30 and TRBJ1-3; D is unresolved. The CDR3 contains 13 residues. V lost 8 bases and J lost 2, with 13 bases in between. From germline, CDR1 is GTSNPN and CDR2 SVGIG (reference sequence).

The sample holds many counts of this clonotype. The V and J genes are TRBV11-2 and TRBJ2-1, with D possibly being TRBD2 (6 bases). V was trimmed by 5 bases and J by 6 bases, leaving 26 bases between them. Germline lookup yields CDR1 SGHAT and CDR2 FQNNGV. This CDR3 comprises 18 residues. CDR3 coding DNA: TGTGCCAGCAGCCCTCGATTGACTGTAGCCGGGAGTGGCAATGAGCAGTTCTTC. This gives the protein CASSPRLTVAGSGNEQFF.

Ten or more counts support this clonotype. CDR3 protein: CSARVQPDIKAQHF. Here the CDR3 DNA reads TGCAGTGCTAGAGTTCAACCGGACATCAAGGCCCAGCATTTT. The chain carries TRBV20-1 and TRBJ1-5; possible D gene TRBD1, 5 bases. CDR1 DFQATT and CDR2 SNEGSKA come from the germline V gene (reference sequence). V was cut by 1 base and J by 11 bases, with 18 bases left in between. The CDR3 is 14 residues long.

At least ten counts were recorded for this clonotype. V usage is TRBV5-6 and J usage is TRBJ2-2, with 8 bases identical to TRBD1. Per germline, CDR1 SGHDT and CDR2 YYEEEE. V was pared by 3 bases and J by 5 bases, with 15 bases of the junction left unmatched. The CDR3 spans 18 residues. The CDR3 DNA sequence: TGTGCCAGCAGCTCCACGATAAGAAGGACAGGGAGAACCGGGGAGCTGTTTTTT. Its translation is CASSSTIRRTGRTGELFF.

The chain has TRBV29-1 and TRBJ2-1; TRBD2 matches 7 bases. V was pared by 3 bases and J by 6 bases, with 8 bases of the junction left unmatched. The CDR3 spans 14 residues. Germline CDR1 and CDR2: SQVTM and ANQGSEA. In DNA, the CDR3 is TGCAGCGTTGAGAGGAGCGGGACCATCAATGAGCAGTTCTTC. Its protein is CSVERSGTINEQFF.

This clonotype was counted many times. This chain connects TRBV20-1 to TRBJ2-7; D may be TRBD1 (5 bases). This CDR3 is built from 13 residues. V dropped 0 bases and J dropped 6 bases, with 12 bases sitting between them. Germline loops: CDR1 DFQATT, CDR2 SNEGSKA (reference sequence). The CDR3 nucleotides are TGCAGTGCTAGAGAACAGGCCTACACCGAGCAGTACTTC. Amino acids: CSAREQAYTEQYF.

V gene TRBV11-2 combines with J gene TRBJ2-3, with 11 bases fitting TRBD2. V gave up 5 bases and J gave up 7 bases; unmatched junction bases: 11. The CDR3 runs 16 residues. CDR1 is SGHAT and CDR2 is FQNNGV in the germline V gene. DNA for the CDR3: TGTGCCAGCAGCCCCCCGATAGCGGGAGGGGCCAATACGCAGTATTTT. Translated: CASSPPIAGGANTQYF.

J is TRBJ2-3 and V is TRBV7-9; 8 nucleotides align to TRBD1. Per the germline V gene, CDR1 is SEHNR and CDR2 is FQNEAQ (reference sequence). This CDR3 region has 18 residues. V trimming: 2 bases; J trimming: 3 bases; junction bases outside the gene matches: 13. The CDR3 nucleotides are TGTGCCAGCAGCTTAATATTTTCGGCAGGGGGCGCGACAGATACGCAGTATTTT. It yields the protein CASSLIFSAGGATDTQYF.

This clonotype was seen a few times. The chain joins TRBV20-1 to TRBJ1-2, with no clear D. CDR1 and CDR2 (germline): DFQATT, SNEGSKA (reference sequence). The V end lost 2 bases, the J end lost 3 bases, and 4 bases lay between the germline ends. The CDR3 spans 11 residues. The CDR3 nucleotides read TGCAGTGCTAGAAAGGACTATGGCTACACCTTC. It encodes CSARKDYGYTF.

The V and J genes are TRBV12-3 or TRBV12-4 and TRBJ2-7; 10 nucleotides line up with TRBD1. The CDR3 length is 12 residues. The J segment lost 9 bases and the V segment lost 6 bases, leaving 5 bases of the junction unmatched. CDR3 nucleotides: TGTGCCAGCAGCGGGACAGGGGTGTGGCAGTACTTC. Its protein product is CASSGTGVWQYF.

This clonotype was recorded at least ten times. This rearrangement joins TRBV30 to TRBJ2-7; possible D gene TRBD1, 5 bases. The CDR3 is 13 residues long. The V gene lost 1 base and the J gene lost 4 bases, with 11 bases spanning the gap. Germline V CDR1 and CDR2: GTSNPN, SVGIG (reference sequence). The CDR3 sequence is CAWSAQGWYEQYF. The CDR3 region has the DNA TGTGCCTGGAGTGCTCAGGGTTGGTACGAGCAGTACTTC.

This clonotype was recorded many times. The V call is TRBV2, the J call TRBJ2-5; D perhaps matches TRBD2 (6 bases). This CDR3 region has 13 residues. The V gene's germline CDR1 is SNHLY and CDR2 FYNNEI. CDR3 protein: CATFPEEGKTQYF. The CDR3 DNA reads TGTGCTACCTTTCCGGAGGAGGGAAAGACCCAGTACTTC.

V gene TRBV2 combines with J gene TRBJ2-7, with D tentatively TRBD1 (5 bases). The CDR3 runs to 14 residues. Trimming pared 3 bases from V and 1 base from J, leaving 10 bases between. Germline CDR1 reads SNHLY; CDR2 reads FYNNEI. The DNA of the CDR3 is TGTGCCAGCAGTGATCGGGCAGGGTCCTACGAGCAGTACTTC. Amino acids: CASSDRAGSYEQYF.

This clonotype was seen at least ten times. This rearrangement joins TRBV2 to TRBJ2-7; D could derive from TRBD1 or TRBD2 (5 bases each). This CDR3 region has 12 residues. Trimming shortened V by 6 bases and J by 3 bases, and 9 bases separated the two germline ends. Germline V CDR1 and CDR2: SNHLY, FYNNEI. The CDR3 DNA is TGTGCCAGCAGGGGGGTTGGCTACGAGCAGTACTTC. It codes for CASRGVGYEQYF.

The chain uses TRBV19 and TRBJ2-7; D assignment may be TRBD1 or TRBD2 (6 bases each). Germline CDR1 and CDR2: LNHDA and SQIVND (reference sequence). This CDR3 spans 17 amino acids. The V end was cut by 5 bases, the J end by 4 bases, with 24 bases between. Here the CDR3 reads CASSPGGTLKGLYEQYF. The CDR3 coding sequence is TGTGCCAGTAGTCCCGGAGGGACACTCAAGGGGTTATACGAGCAGTACTTC.